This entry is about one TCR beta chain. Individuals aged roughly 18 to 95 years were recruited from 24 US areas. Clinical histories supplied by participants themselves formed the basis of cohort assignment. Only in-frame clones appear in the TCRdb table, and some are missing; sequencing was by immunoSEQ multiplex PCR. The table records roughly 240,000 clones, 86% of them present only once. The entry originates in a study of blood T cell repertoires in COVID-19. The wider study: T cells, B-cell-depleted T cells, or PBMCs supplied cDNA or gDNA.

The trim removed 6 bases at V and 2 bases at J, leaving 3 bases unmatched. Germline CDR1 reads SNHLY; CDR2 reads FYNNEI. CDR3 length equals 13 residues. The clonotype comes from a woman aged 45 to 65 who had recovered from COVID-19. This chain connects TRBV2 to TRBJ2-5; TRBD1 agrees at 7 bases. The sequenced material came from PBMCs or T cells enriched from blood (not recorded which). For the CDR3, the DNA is TGTGCCAGCAGGAGGGGGCGTCAAGAGACCCAGTACTTC. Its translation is CASRRGRQETQYF.